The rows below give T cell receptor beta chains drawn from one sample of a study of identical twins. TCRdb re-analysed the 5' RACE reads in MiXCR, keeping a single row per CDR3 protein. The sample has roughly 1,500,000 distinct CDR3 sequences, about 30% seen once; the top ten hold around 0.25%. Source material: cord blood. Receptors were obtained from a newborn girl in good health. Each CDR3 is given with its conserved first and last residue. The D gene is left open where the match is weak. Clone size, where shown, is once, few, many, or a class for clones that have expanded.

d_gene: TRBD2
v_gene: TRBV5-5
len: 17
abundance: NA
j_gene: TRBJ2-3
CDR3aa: CASSLRVLAGGTDTQYF
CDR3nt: TGTGCCAGCAGCTTGCGGGTTCTAGCGGGGGGCACAGATACGCAGTATTTT

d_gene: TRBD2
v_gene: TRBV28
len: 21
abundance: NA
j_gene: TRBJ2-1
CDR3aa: CASSSLSILGLAGGPRHEQFF
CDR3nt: TGTGCCAGCAGTTCTCTATCTATACTCGGACTAGCGGGAGGGCCGCGACATGAGCAGTTCTTC

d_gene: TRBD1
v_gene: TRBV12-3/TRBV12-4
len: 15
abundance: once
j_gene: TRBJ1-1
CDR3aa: CASSLEGQGDTEAFF
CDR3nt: TGTGCCAGCAGTTTAGAGGGACAGGGTGACACTGAAGCTTTCTTT

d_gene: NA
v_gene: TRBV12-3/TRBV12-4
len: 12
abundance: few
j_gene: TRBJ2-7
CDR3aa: CASSAGGDEQYF
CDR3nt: TGTGCCAGCAGCGCTGGCGGGGACGAGCAGTACTTC

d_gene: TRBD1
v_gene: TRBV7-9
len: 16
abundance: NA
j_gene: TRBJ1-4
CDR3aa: CASSPLRTGPNEKLFF
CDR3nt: TGTGCCAGCAGCCCACTCCGGACAGGGCCAAATGAAAAACTGTTTTTT

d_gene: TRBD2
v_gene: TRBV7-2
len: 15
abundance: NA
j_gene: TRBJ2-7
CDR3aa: CASSFTGTSAYEQYF
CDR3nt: TGTGCCAGCAGCTTCACCGGGACTAGCGCCTACGAGCAGTACTTC

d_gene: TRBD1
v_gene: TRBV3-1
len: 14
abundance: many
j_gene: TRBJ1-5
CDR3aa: CASSQQGGNQPQHF
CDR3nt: TGTGCCAGCAGTCAACAGGGGGGTAATCAGCCCCAGCATTTT

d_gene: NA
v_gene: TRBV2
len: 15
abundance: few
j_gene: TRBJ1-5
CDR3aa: CASSEGGFSNQPQHF
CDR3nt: TGTGCCAGCAGTGAAGGGGGGTTCAGCAATCAGCCCCAGCATTTT

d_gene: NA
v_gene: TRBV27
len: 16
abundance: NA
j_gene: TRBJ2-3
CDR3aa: CASSVGYRYYTDTQYF
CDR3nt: TGTGCCAGCAGTGTAGGTTACAGATACTACACAGATACGCAGTATTTT

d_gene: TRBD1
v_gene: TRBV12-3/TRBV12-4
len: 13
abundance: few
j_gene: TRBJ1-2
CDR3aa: CASSSQGADGYTF
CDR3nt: TGTGCCAGCAGTAGCCAGGGGGCGGATGGCTACACCTTC

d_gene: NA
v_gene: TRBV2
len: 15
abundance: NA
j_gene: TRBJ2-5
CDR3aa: CASSQTSAGQETQYF
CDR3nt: TGTGCCAGCAGCCAAACCTCGGCGGGGCAAGAGACCCAGTACTTC

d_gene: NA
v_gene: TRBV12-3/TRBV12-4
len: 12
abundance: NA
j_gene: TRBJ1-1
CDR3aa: CATIRRALEAFF
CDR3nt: TGTGCCACAATCCGCAGGGCCCTTGAAGCTTTCTTT

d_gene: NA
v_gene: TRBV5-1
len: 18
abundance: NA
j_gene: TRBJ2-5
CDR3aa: CARSLFPQGRKLGETQYF
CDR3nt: TGCGCCAGGAGCTTGTTCCCACAGGGAAGGAAGTTGGGAGAGACCCAGTACTTC

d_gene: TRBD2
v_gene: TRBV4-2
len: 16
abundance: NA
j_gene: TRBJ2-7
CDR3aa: CASSQTSGGPYNEQYF
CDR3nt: TGTGCCAGCAGCCAAACAAGCGGGGGGCCCTACAATGAGCAGTACTTC

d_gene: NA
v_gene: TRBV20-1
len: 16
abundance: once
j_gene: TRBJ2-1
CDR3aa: CSARRAAEREYNERFF
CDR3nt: TGCAGTGCTAGAAGGGCGGCGGAGCGTGAGTACAATGAGCGGTTCTTC

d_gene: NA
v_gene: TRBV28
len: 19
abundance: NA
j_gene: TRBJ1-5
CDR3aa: CASSLFRFGGRRGNQPQHF
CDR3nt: TGTGCCAGCAGTTTATTCCGGTTCGGGGGGCGAAGGGGCAATCAGCCCCAGCATTTT

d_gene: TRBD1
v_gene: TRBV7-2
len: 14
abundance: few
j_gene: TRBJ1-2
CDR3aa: CASSTGQGGYGYTF
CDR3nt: TGTGCCAGCAGCACTGGACAGGGCGGTTATGGCTACACCTTC

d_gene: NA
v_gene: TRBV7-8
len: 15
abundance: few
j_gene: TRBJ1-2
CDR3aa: CASSSTGSANYGYTF
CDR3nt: TGTGCCAGCAGCTCAACAGGGTCGGCTAACTATGGCTACACCTTC

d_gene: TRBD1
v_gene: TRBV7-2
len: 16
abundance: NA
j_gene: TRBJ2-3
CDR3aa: CASSPPGTVLSDTQYF
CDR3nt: TGTGCCAGCAGCCCGCCCGGGACAGTATTATCAGATACGCAGTATTTT

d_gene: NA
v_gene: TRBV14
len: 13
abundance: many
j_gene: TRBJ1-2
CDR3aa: CASSQERALGYTF
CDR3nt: TGTGCCAGCAGCCAAGAGCGGGCCCTTGGCTACACCTTC

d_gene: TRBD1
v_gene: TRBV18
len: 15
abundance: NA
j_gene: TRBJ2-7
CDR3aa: CASSPRGTGSYEQYF
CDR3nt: TGTGCCAGCTCACCTCGGGGGACAGGCTCCTACGAGCAGTACTTC

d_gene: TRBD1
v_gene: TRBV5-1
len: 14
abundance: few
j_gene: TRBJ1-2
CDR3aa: CASSWRTGKPGYTF
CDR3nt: TGCGCCAGCAGCTGGCGGACAGGAAAACCCGGCTACACCTTC

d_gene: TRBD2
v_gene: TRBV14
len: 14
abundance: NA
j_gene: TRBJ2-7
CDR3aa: CASSQDLLATSGYF
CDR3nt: TGTGCCAGCAGCCAAGATCTTTTAGCGACTAGCGGGTACTTC

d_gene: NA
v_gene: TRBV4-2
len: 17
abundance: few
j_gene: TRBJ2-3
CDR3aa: CASSQEPASDSTDTQYF
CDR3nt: TGTGCCAGCAGCCAAGAACCGGCTAGCGATAGCACAGATACGCAGTATTTT

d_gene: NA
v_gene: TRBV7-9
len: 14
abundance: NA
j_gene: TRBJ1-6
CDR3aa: CASSLAAWNSPLHF
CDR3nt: TGTGCCAGCAGCTTAGCAGCATGGAATTCACCCCTCCACTTT

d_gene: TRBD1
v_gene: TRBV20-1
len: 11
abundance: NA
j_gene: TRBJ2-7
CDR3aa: CSAWTGNEQYF
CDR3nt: TGCAGTGCTTGGACAGGGAACGAGCAGTACTTC

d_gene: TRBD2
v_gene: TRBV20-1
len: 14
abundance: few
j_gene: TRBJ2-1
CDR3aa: CSARVAGGPNEQFF
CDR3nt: TGCAGTGCTAGAGTGGCGGGAGGGCCGAATGAGCAGTTCTTC

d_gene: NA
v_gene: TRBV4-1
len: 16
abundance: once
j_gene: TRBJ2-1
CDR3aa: CASSRIHILLGNEQFF
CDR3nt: TGCGCCAGCAGCCGCATACATATACTCCTTGGCAATGAGCAGTTCTTC

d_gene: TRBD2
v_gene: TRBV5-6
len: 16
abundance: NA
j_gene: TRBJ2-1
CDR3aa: CASSLGLAGNYNEQFF
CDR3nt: TGTGCCAGCAGCTTGGGCCTAGCGGGGAACTACAATGAGCAGTTCTTC

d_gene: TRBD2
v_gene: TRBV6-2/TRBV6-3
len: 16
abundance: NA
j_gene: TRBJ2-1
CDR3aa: CASSVALAVTYNERFF
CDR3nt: TGTGCCAGCAGCGTGGCCCTAGCGGTCACCTACAATGAGCGGTTCTTC

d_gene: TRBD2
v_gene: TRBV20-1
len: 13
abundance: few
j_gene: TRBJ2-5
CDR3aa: CSARRTRQETQYF
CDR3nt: TGCAGTGCTAGACGGACTAGACAAGAGACCCAGTACTTC

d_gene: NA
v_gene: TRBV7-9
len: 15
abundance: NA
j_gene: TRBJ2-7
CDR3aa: CASSFVAGRGNEQYF
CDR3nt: TGTGCCAGCAGCTTTGTCGCAGGGAGAGGCAATGAGCAGTACTTC

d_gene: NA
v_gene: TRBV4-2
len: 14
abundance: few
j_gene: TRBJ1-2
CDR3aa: CASSQPRTTGGYTF
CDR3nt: TGTGCCAGCAGCCAACCAAGAACAACAGGGGGCTACACCTTC

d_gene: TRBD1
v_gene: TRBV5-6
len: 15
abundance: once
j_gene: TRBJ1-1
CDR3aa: CASSYLDRSNTEAFF
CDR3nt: TGTGCCAGCAGCTACCTGGACAGGTCGAACACTGAAGCTTTCTTT

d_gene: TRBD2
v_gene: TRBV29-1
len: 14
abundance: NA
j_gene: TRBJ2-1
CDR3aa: CSVTGTSGYNEQFF
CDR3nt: TGCAGCGTTACCGGGACTAGCGGCTACAATGAGCAGTTCTTC

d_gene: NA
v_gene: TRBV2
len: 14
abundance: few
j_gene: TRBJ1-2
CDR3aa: CASSPDRHLGGYTF
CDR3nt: TGTGCCAGCAGTCCCGACAGGCATCTCGGGGGCTACACCTTC

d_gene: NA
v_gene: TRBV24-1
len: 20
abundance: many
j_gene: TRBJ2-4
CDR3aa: CATSDWAPFGERPKGNIQYF
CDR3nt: TGTGCCACCAGTGATTGGGCCCCCTTTGGGGAGCGGCCAAAGGGCAACATTCAGTACTTC

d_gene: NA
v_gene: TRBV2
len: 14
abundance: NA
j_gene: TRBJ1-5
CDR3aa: CASTQLYSNQPQHF
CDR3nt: TGTGCCAGCACGCAGCTATATAGCAATCAGCCCCAGCATTTT

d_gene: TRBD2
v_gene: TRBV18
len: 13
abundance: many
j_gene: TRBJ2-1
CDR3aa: CASSPPGGNEQFF
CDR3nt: TGTGCCAGCAGCCCCCCGGGGGGGAATGAGCAGTTCTTC

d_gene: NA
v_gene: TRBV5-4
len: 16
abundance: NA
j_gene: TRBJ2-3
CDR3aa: CASSLVGRMAADTQYF
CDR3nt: TGTGCCAGCAGCTTGGTTGGCAGGATGGCTGCAGATACGCAGTATTTT

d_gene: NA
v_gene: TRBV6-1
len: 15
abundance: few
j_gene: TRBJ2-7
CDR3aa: CASSGRGRSVYEQYF
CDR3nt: TGTGCCAGCAGTGGGAGGGGTCGATCGGTTTACGAGCAGTACTTC

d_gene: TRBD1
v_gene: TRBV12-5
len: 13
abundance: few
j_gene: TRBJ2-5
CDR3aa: CASGTGQQETQYF
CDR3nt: TGTGCTAGTGGTACGGGACAGCAAGAGACCCAGTACTTC

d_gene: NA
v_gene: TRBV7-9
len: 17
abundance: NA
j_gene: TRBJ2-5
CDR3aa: CASSPLGGLGAQETQYF
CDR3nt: TGTGCCAGCAGCCCCCTAGGAGGGTTGGGGGCTCAAGAGACCCAGTACTTC

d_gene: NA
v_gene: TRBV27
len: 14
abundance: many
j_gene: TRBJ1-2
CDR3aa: CASSLFGDNYGYTF
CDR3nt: TGTGCCAGCAGTTTATTTGGGGACAACTATGGCTACACCTTC

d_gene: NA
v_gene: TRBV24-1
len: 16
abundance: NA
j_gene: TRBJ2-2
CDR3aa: CATSDPGSSNTGELFF
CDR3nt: TGTGCCACCAGTGACCCCGGGAGCTCGAACACCGGGGAGCTGTTTTTT